The 23 T cell receptor beta chains below all came from one sample that was sequenced in a study of blood T cell repertoires in COVID-19. Profiled with immunoSEQ multiplex PCR; TCRdb holds only in-frame clones, not every one. Here the sample spans approximately 440,000 clones, about 85% being singletons. Sequencing was done on a sample of PBMCs or T cells enriched from blood (not recorded which). Receptors originate from a woman between 18 and 30 years old who had recovered from COVID-19.

A note on this clone: Different DNA sequences within this sample yield the same CDR3. The chain joins TRBV7-2 to TRBJ1-5; 8 nucleotides line up with TRBD1. J was trimmed by 5 bases and V by 5 bases; bases with no gene match: 2. Germline CDR1 SGHTA, CDR2 FQGNSA. CDR3 size: 13 residues. Written as DNA, the CDR3 is TGTGCCAGCAGCAAGGACAGGGATCAGCCCCAGCATTTT. This translates into CASSKDRDQPQHF.

This rearrangement joins TRBV5-1 to TRBJ1-4; maybe TRBD1 (5 bases). The V gene lost 0 bases and the J gene lost 1 base, with 13 bases spanning the gap. The CDR3 is 17 amino acids. CDR1 is SGHRS, CDR2 YFSETQ, per germline. The CDR3 is CASSLVRGGETNEKLFF. The CDR3 bases are TGCGCCAGCAGCTTGGTGAGGGGAGGGGAAACTAATGAAAAACTGTTTTTT.

The J gene is TRBJ1-2, the V gene TRBV7-9; D uncertain. The CDR3 consists of 13 residues. Germline assignment: CDR1 SEHNR and CDR2 FQNEAQ (reference sequence). V was shortened by 1 base and J by 8 bases, with 11 bases between the two germline ends. The CDR3 sequence: CASSLVVTFGYTF. The CDR3 DNA reads as TGTGCCAGCAGCTTAGTGGTCACATTCGGCTACACCTTC.

This clone appeared once. The J gene is TRBJ1-5, the V gene TRBV28, with D uncertain. Deletions cut 10 bases from V and 4 bases from J, with 11 bases between. In germline, CDR1 is MDHEN, CDR2 SYDVKM. The CDR3 is 12 amino acids. This chain's CDR3 is CATLPGNQPQHF. In DNA form, the CDR3 reads TGTGCCACCCTCCCGGGGAATCAGCCCCAGCATTTT.

V usage is TRBV27 and J usage is TRBJ2-1, with TRBD2 matching 9 bases. Unmatched junction bases numbered 13, after V lost 5 bases and J lost 5 bases. Germline V gene lookup returns CDR1 MNHEY and CDR2 SMNVEV (reference sequence). CDR3 length equals 17 residues. DNA of the CDR3: TGTGCCAGCAGTCCCTACCTAGGAGCGGGGGGTAACAATGAGCAGTTCTTC. This encodes CASSPYLGAGGNNEQFF.

This clone was observed a single time. J is TRBJ1-1 and V is TRBV19, with D possibly being TRBD1 (6 bases). V was clipped by 4 bases and J by 4 bases, with 10 bases between them. The germline V gene has CDR1 LNHDA and CDR2 SQIVND (reference sequence). The CDR3 runs 13 residues. The CDR3 loop is CASSTQGGTEAFF. The CDR3 DNA sequence: TGTGCCAGTAGTACCCAAGGGGGCACTGAAGCTTTCTTT.

The CDR3 loop reads CASSPYTGLETQYF. The CDR3 nucleotides are TGCGCCAGCTCGCCATATACAGGCTTGGAGACCCAGTACTTC. This chain links TRBV5-1 with TRBJ2-5, with a weak D call TRBD1 (5 bases). Deletions cut 7 bases from V and 5 bases from J, with 18 bases between. Germline V gene lookup returns CDR1 SGHRS and CDR2 YFSETQ. The length of the CDR3 is 14 residues.

The chain recombines TRBV5-4 with TRBJ2-3, with D maybe TRBD1 (6 bases). Germline loops: CDR1 SGHNT, CDR2 YYREEE (reference sequence). Trimming shortened V by 1 base and J by 3 bases, and 9 bases separated the two germline ends. This CDR3 comprises 14 residues. The CDR3, as DNA: TGTGCCAGCAGCTTGTTAGGGGGAACAGATACGCAGTATTTT. This encodes CASSLLGGTDTQYF.

The chain joins TRBV5-1 to TRBJ1-1, with TRBD1 matching 7 bases. The CDR3 has 14 amino acids. Germline CDR1 and CDR2: SGHRS and YFSETQ. Trimming at V came to 4 bases and at J to 3 bases, leaving 6 bases not matched to a gene. CDR3 protein: CASSRAGGDTEAFF. The CDR3 DNA sequence: TGCGCCAGCAGCAGGGCAGGGGGTGACACTGAAGCTTTCTTT.

The chain links TRBV6-1 to TRBJ1-2; the D gene is possibly TRBD1 (6 bases). Germline assignment: CDR1 MNHNS and CDR2 SASEGT. Trimming removed 0 bases at V and 8 bases at J, with 25 bases between. This CDR3 contains 18 residues. The CDR3 here is CASSEALSRLSSGEGYTF. The CDR3 DNA is TGTGCCAGCAGTGAAGCCCTCTCCCGGCTAAGCTCAGGGGAGGGCTACACCTTC.

The rearrangement uses TRBV11-2 and TRBJ2-5; the D is unclear. The CDR3 extends over 14 amino acids. Germline V gene data show CDR1 as SGHAT and CDR2 as FQNNGV. V lost 5 bases to trimming and J lost 2 bases, with 12 bases between them. The CDR3 nucleotides are TGTGCCAGCAGCACCGACTCGCAACAAGAGACCCAGTACTTC. Encoded protein: CASSTDSQQETQYF.

This chain uses TRBV30 with TRBJ1-3, with D perhaps matching TRBD1 (5 bases). This CDR3 contains 17 residues. Germline assignment: CDR1 GTSNPN and CDR2 SVGIG (reference sequence). Trimming left V 4 bases short and J 0 bases short, with 19 bases between. The CDR3 here is CAWTPGGTDISGNTIYF. The CDR3 DNA reads TGTGCCTGGACCCCGGGGGGGACTGATATCTCTGGAAACACCATATATTTT.

This clone was counted between two and nine times. The V call is TRBV5-1, the J call TRBJ2-7; 9 bases line up with TRBD1. The length of the CDR3 is 15 residues. Germline trimming cut 3 bases from V and 5 bases from J; bases unmatched to any gene: 9. CDR1 is SGHRS, CDR2 YFSETQ, per germline. This CDR3 reads CASSWLPGQGDEQYF. The CDR3 DNA is TGCGCCAGCAGCTGGTTACCGGGACAGGGCGACGAGCAGTACTTC.

The chain recombines TRBV30 with TRBJ2-3; 8 nucleotides align to TRBD2. Germline values: CDR1 GTSNPN, CDR2 SVGIG (reference sequence). The V gene end was trimmed by 2 bases and the J gene end by 5 bases; junction bases not matched to a gene: 3. The CDR3 spans 13 residues. DNA of the CDR3: TGTGCCTGGAGTTTACTAGCGGAAGATACGCAGTATTTT. As protein: CAWSLLAEDTQYF.

The rearrangement joins TRBV5-4 to TRBJ1-2; D uncertain. Germline V gene sequence: CDR1 SGHNT, CDR2 YYREEE (reference sequence). CDR3 size: 15 residues. V shed 0 bases and J shed 5 bases, with 14 bases lying between them. The CDR3 DNA reads TGTGCCAGCAGCTTGGACCAGGAGGGTGGGTATGGCTACACCTTC. This sequence encodes CASSLDQEGGYGYTF.

The V gene is TRBV7-2, the J gene TRBJ1-1; TRBD1 is a possible D gene (6 bases). Germline V gene data show CDR1 as SGHTA and CDR2 as FQGNSA. This CDR3 is 15 amino acids long. The V and J ends lost 7 bases and 2 bases respectively, with 17 bases between them. In DNA form, the CDR3 reads TGTGCCAGCAACAAACGCCAGGGGACCAACACTGAAGCTTTCTTT. Protein: CASNKRQGTNTEAFF.

In its sample, this clone was seen a few times. The chain links TRBV9 to TRBJ2-5; perhaps TRBD1 as D (7 bases). V lost 0 bases, J lost 0 bases, and 18 bases lay in between. Germline CDR1 reads SGDLS; CDR2 reads YYNGEE. This CDR3 has 18 residues. The CDR3 spells CASSVGGGGAVDQETQYF. The DNA of the CDR3 is TGTGCCAGCAGCGTAGGTGGAGGGGGCGCAGTCGACCAAGAGACCCAGTACTTC.

This sequence joins TRBV5-1 and TRBJ2-3; 11 nucleotides match TRBD2. Germline values: CDR1 SGHRS, CDR2 YFSETQ. The CDR3 extends over 17 amino acids. Trimming at V came to 0 bases and at J to 4 bases, leaving 7 bases not matched to a gene. The CDR3 sequence: CASSLGLAGSGADTQYF. CDR3 DNA sequence: TGCGCCAGCAGCTTGGGACTAGCGGGGTCGGGGGCAGATACGCAGTATTTT.

Here the CDR3 reads CASSLEGTGGADTEAFF. The CDR3 DNA reads as TGTGCCAGCAGCTTAGAGGGGACAGGGGGCGCGGACACTGAAGCTTTCTTT. The chain uses TRBV11-2 and TRBJ1-1; 12 bases map to TRBD1. Per germline, CDR1 SGHAT and CDR2 FQNNGV. This CDR3 contains 17 residues. V lost 0 bases, J lost 3 bases, and 5 bases stayed unmatched.

Comments on this clone: At one boundary the junction diverges from the germline segment, which might be a read error. The gene calls are TRBV6-5 and TRBJ1-5; possible D gene TRBD1, 6 bases. CDR3 size: 14 residues. Germline V gene lookup returns CDR1 MNHEY and CDR2 SVGAGI. Here the CDR3 reads CASSYQAGDQAQHF. The DNA for the CDR3 is TGTGCCAGCAGTTACCAGGCAGGGGATCAGGCCCAGCATTTT.

This chain links TRBV9 with TRBJ2-3; 11 bases align to TRBD2. With 0 bases clipped from V and 1 base from J, the junction kept 7 bases outside the gene matches. The CDR3 contains 18 residues. Looked up from germline, CDR1 is SGDLS and CDR2 is YYNGEE. The CDR3 sequence is CASSVAPSGGRGTDTQYF. DNA for the CDR3: TGTGCCAGCAGCGTAGCTCCTAGCGGGGGGCGGGGCACAGATACGCAGTATTTT.

The rearrangement links TRBV30 to TRBJ2-3; the D gene is possibly TRBD2 (7 bases). The CDR3 has 15 residues. The germline V and J ends were trimmed by 2 bases and 5 bases, with 17 bases remaining between them. In germline, CDR1 is GTSNPN, CDR2 SVGIG (reference sequence). DNA for the CDR3: TGTGCCTGGAGTTATCCGGGGGGCCGCGAAGATACGCAGTATTTT. Its protein product is CAWSYPGGREDTQYF.

The chain carries TRBV29-1 and TRBJ1-1; D remains ambiguous. The germline V and J ends were trimmed by 6 bases and 3 bases, with 8 bases remaining between them. Per germline, CDR1 SQVTM and CDR2 ANQGSEA. The CDR3 spans 11 residues. The CDR3 loop reads CSVVRDTEAFF. CDR3 nucleotide sequence: TGCAGCGTCGTCCGGGACACTGAAGCTTTCTTT. Full variable domain (rest looked up from reference TRBV29-1 and TRBJ1-1): SAVISQKPSRDICQRGTSLTIQCQVDSQVTMMFWYRQQPGQSLTLIATANQGSEATYESGFVIDKFPISRPNLTFSTLTVSNMSPEDSSIYLCSVVRDTEAFFGQGTRLTVV.